Presented here are 18 T cell receptor beta chains from one specimen sequenced in a study of blood T cells in healthy people across ages. Sample-barcoded 5' priming and a J-beta primer mix drove a second PCR of roughly 7 to 11 cycles. One entry per CDR3 protein results from TCRdb running MiXCR on the 5' RACE reads. The table records approximately 730,000 distinct CDR3 sequences, 43% of them present only once. The sequenced material came from blood. Receptor source: a woman aged 60-75 years in good health.

This clonotype was seen ten or more times. The chain links TRBV6-2 or TRBV6-3 to TRBJ2-6, with a tentative D call TRBD2 (5 bases). This CDR3 region has 15 residues. Per the germline V gene, CDR1 is MNHEY and CDR2 is SVGEGT. V was pared by 7 bases and J by 1 base, with 11 bases between. CDR3 bases: TGTGCCAGCACTGATCCGGGGTCTGGGGCCAACGTCCTGACTTTC. This encodes CASTDPGSGANVLTF.

This clonotype appeared a few times. The J gene is TRBJ1-5, the V gene TRBV12-3 or TRBV12-4; D ambiguous. This CDR3 region has 12 residues. Trimming cost V 9 bases and J 4 bases, with 10 bases left between them. The CDR3 loop is CASLTGNQPQHF. CDR3 in DNA: TGTGCCAGTTTGACGGGGAATCAGCCCCAGCATTTT.

The genes are TRBV4-1 and TRBJ1-6, with D possibly TRBD1 on 6 matching bases. In germline, CDR1 is MGHRA, CDR2 YSYEKL. V lost 6 bases to trimming and J lost 8 bases, with 14 bases between them. This CDR3 has 14 residues. In nucleotides, the CDR3 is TGCGCCAGCAGTCTCCGACAGGATGATTCACCCCTCCACTTT. It yields the protein CASSLRQDDSPLHF.

This chain joins TRBV10-1 and TRBJ2-3; 10 positions match TRBD2. The CDR3 contains 15 residues. Losses at the gene ends were 4 bases for V and 1 base for J; bases not matched to a gene: 2. Germline CDR1 reads WNHNN; CDR2 reads SYGVQD (reference sequence). CDR3 protein: CASSATSGRTDTQYF. The CDR3 coding sequence is TGCGCCAGCAGTGCGACTAGCGGGCGCACAGATACGCAGTATTTT.

CDR3 region: CASSLLSDSYNEQFF. The CDR3 DNA reads as TGTGCCAGCAGCTTATTATCCGATTCCTACAATGAGCAGTTCTTC. The V gene is TRBV11-2, the J gene TRBJ2-1, with D hard to call. In germline, CDR1 is SGHAT, CDR2 FQNNGV. This CDR3 region has 15 residues. The V and J ends lost 2 bases and 1 base respectively, with 9 bases between them. Full variable domain (missing parts from reference TRBV11-2 and TRBJ2-1): EAGVAQSPRYKIIEKRQSVAFWCNPISGHATLYWYQQILGQGPKLLIQFQNNGVVDDSQLPKDRFSAERLKGVDSTLKIQPAKLEDSAVYLCASSLLSDSYNEQFFGPGTRLTVL.

The rearrangement joins TRBV20-1 to TRBJ2-7, with 7 bases aligning to TRBD2. With V trimmed by 6 bases and J by 8 bases, 16 bases remained unmatched. Germline V gene lookup returns CDR1 DFQATT and CDR2 SNEGSKA (reference sequence). This CDR3 contains 14 residues. Written as DNA, the CDR3 is TGCAGTGCCACGCCGGCCGGGGGGTCTATGAAGCAGTACTTC. This codes for CSATPAGGSMKQYF.

V is TRBV20-1 and J is TRBJ2-1; weak D call: TRBD2 (6 bases). Trimming left V 5 bases short and J 3 bases short, with 20 bases between. This CDR3 has 16 residues. Germline V gives CDR1 DFQATT, CDR2 SNEGSKA (reference sequence). CDR3 sequence: CSAYSPGRAGYNEQFF. CDR3 coding DNA: TGCAGTGCTTACTCCCCGGGACGAGCGGGCTACAATGAGCAGTTCTTC.

The rearrangement joins TRBV5-1 to TRBJ2-1; D gene uncertain. The CDR3 spans 13 residues. Germline values: CDR1 SGHRS, CDR2 YFSETQ. Trimming stripped 7 bases from V and 13 bases from J, with 21 bases between. The CDR3, as DNA: TGCGCCAGCGGCACTCAACGGACGGAGCAACAGTTCTTC. It encodes CASGTQRTEQQFF.

This rearrangement joins TRBV25-1 to TRBJ2-3; 8 positions agree with TRBD2. The CDR3 totals 13 residues. From germline, CDR1 is MGHDK and CDR2 SYGVNS. V shed 4 bases and J 8 bases; nucleotides not matched to a gene: 5. CDR3 DNA sequence: TGTGCCAGCAGTGTGTCGGGGGGGTTTACGCAGTATTTT. This translates into CASSVSGGFTQYF.

This chain joins TRBV5-1 and TRBJ2-6; 7 nucleotides align to TRBD1. CDR3 length: 17 amino acids. Unmatched junction bases numbered 7, after V lost 4 bases and J lost 0 bases. Germline lookup yields CDR1 SGHRS and CDR2 YFSETQ. The DNA for the CDR3 is TGCGCCAGCAGCGACGGACAGGTTCTCTCTGGGGCCAACGTCCTGACTTTC. This translates into CASSDGQVLSGANVLTF.

The chain recombines TRBV6-5 with TRBJ2-4, with D unresolved. TRBJ2-5 matches the DNA end more closely, so the J call is doubtful. Germline V gene sequence: CDR1 MNHEY, CDR2 SVGAGI. The length of the CDR3 is 15 residues. The CDR3 sequence: CASSYEAFSQETQYF. DNA of the CDR3: TGTGCCAGCAGTTACGAAGCCTTCAGTCAAGAGACCCAGTACTTC.

This chain joins TRBV7-2 and TRBJ2-3; a weak D match, TRBD2 (6 bases). Trimming pared 0 bases from V and 14 bases from J, leaving 18 bases between. This CDR3 has 14 residues. Germline V gene sequence: CDR1 SGHTA, CDR2 FQGNSA. The CDR3 bases are TGTGCCAGCAGCTTAGCGAATAGCGGTAGATACGCGTATTTT. It translates to CASSLANSGRYAYF.

This chain connects TRBV5-5 to TRBJ1-5, with TRBD1 matching 8 bases. Germline V gene data show CDR1 as SGHKS and CDR2 as YYEKEE (reference sequence). There are 18 residues in the CDR3. With V trimmed by 3 bases and J by 6 bases, 17 bases remained unmatched. The CDR3 DNA reads TGTGCCAGCAGCTCGGACTACTCCGGGACAGGAATTACTCAGCCCCAGCATTTT. Its translation: CASSSDYSGTGITQPQHF.

CDR3 DNA sequence: TGTGCCAGCTCGGGGACAGAGAACTATGGCTACACCTTC. As protein: CASSGTENYGYTF. The genes are TRBV18 and TRBJ1-2, with 7 bases that match TRBD1. The junction had 3 bases not matched to a gene; V was cut back by 6 bases and J by 2 bases. The CDR3 runs 13 residues. Germline assignment: CDR1 KGHSH and CDR2 LQKENI. Full variable domain (remainder filled in from reference TRBV18 and TRBJ1-2): NAGVMQNPRHLVRRRGQEARLRCSPMKGHSHVYWYRQLPEEGLKFMVYLQKENIIDESGMPKERFSAEFPKEGPSILRIQQVVRGDSAAYFCASSGTENYGYTFGSGTRLTVV.

This clonotype was detected a few times. This chain uses TRBV10-1 with TRBJ2-3; maybe TRBD1 (6 bases). Germline-derived CDR1 and CDR2 are WNHNN and SYGVQD (reference sequence). V lost 3 bases and J lost 2, with 9 bases in between. The CDR3 extends over 14 amino acids. DNA for the CDR3: TGCGCCAGCAGTGACGGGACATTCACAGATACGCAGTATTTT. Translation: CASSDGTFTDTQYF.

CDR3 loop: CSVEDLQGAPNNQPQHF. The CDR3 DNA is TGCAGCGTTGAAGACTTACAAGGGGCTCCTAATAATCAGCCCCAGCATTTT. This sequence joins TRBV29-1 and TRBJ1-5, with D maybe TRBD1 (5 bases). The CDR3 is 17 residues long. In germline, CDR1 is SQVTM, CDR2 ANQGSEA. The V and J ends lost 0 bases and 4 bases respectively, with 19 bases between them.

This clonotype appeared once. This may arise from a read error, as a much more abundant clone is one base away. This chain connects TRBV4-3 to TRBJ2-5; 9 bases match TRBD1. Gene TRBJ2-1 matches the end of the DNA better, so the J call may be wrong. CDR1 and CDR2 (germline): LGHNA, YSLEER. The CDR3 spans 16 residues. The CDR3 reads CASSQDYRGRKETQFF. Written as DNA, the CDR3 is TGCGCCAGCAGCCAAGATTACAGGGGGCGCAAAGAGACCCAGTTCTTC.

The J gene is TRBJ1-2, the V gene TRBV27; tentative D call: TRBD1 (5 bases). This CDR3 has 15 residues. Germline values: CDR1 MNHEY, CDR2 SMNVEV (reference sequence). Trimming removed 6 bases at V and 6 bases at J, with 20 bases between. The DNA for the CDR3 is TGTGCCAGCAGCAAACCGGGGGGTAGATCTGATGGCTACACCTTC. Protein sequence: CASSKPGGRSDGYTF.